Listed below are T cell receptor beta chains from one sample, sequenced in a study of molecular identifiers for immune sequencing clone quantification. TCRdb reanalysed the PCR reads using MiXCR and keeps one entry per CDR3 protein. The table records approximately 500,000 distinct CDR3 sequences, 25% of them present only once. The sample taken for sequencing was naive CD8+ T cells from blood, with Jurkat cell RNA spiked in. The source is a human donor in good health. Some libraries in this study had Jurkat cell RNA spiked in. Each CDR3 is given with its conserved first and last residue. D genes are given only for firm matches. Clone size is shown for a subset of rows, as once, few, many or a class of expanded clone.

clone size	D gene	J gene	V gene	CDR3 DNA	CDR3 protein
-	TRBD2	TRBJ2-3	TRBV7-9	TGTGCCCGGGAGGCCACAGATACGCAGTATTTT	CAREATDTQYF
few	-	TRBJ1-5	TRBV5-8	TGTGCCAGCAGCTTCCGCAGGGATAGCAATCAGCCCCAGCATTTT	CASSFRRDSNQPQHF
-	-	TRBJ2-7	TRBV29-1	TGCAGCGTTGGAGATGTTGGGGAGCAGTACTTC	CSVGDVGEQYF
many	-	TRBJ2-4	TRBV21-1	TGTGCCAGCAGCAAAGAAGTTCGAGGTCCTAAGAAGATTCAGTACTTC	CASSKEVRGPKKIQYF
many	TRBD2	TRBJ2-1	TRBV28	TGTGCCAGCCGCCCACTAGCGGATGCAGATAATGAGCAGTTCTTC	CASRPLADADNEQFF
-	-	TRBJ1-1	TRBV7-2	TGTGCCAGCAGCTTAGACCGGCAGACCCCCGAAGCTTTCTTT	CASSLDRQTPEAFF
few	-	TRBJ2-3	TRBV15	TGTGCCACCAGCAGAGATCTGGCAGGGCTATCCACAGATACGCAGTATTTT	CATSRDLAGLSTDTQYF
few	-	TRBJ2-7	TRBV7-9	TGTGCCAGCAGCTTTGGAGGGGATCGCTACGAGCAGTACTTC	CASSFGGDRYEQYF
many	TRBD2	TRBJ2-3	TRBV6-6	TGTGCCAGCAGTTATCAGTCGGGGGGGACAGATACGCAGTATTTT	CASSYQSGGTDTQYF
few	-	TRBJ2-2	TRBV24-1	TGTGCCACCCAACCCCGGGGGACCCGGGCCGGGGAGCTGTTTTTT	CATQPRGTRAGELFF
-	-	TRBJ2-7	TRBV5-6	TGTGCCAGCAGCTTGGCTTTGCAGGGCGAGCAGTACTTC	CASSLALQGEQYF
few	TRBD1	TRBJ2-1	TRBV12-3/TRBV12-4	TGTGCCAGCAGTTTATCCACAGGGGGAAATGAGCAGTTCTTC	CASSLSTGGNEQFF
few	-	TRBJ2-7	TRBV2	TGTGCCAGCATCCGAACGGGTCCTCACTCCTACGAGCAGTACTTC	CASIRTGPHSYEQYF
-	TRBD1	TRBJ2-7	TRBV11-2	TGTGCCAGCAGCTCCCGACAGGGGGCCTCCTACGAGCAGTACTTC	CASSSRQGASYEQYF
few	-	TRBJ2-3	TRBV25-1	TGTGCCAGCAGTTCCTACCTCGGACAGAGCCGCACAGATACGCAGTATTTT	CASSSYLGQSRTDTQYF
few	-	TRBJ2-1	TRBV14	TGTGCCAGCAGCCAAGATTCTGTCCGAAAGGGTGGCCATGAGCAGTTCTTC	CASSQDSVRKGGHEQFF
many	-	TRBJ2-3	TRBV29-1	TGCAGCGTTGAAGATCACGAGCACCCAGATACGCAGTATTTT	CSVEDHEHPDTQYF
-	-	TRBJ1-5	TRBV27	TGTGCCAGCAGTTTCATGAGCAATCAGCCCCAGCATTTT	CASSFMSNQPQHF
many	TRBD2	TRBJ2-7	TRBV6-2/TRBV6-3	TGTGCCAGCAGCCCAGGCGGGAGGAACTACGAGCAGTACTTC	CASSPGGRNYEQYF
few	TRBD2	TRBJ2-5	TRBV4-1	TGCGCCAGCAGCCCCCAGGGCCTAGCGGGGGTCCAAGAGACCCAGTACTTC	CASSPQGLAGVQETQYF
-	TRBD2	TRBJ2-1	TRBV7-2	TGTGCCAGCAGCTCAAGGACTAGCGGGAGGAGGTTCTACGATGAGCAGTTCTTC	CASSSRTSGRRFYDEQFF
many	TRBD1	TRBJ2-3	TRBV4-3	TGCGCCAGCAGCCAGGGGACAGGGTTAGATACGCAGTATTTT	CASSQGTGLDTQYF
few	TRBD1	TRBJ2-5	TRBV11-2	TGTGCCAGCAGCTCCGGACAGGGGGCACGGCAGACCCAGTACTTC	CASSSGQGARQTQYF
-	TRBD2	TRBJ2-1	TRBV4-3	TGCGCCAGCAGCCAAGAATCGGTGCGGGCTAGCGGGAGGGCCGATGAGCAGTTCTTC	CASSQESVRASGRADEQFF
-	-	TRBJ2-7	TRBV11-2	TGTGCCAGCAGCTTAGTGCCACCGTCCTACGAGCAGTACTTC	CASSLVPPSYEQYF
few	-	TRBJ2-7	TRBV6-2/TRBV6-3	TGTGCCAGCAGTGCCGGACCAAGGGCAGCCCACGAGCAGTACTTC	CASSAGPRAAHEQYF
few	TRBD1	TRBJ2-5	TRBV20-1	TGCAGTGCTAGAGATCCAGGGGGAGCAGAGACCCAGTACTTC	CSARDPGGAETQYF
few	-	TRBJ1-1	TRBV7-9	TGTGCCAGCGGAGGCGACACTATCGAGGACAGAAAAAACACTGAAGCTTTCTTT	CASGGDTIEDRKNTEAFF